The 10 T cell receptor beta chains below all came from one sample that was sequenced in a study of spatial heterogeneity in lung cancer. TCRdb recomputed calls from the 5' RACE reads with MiXCR, one row per CDR3 protein. Of around 45,000 distinct CDR3 sequences in the sample, 12% were seen once. The time point denotes: sample taken at primary tumor resection. Without sorting, whole RNA was sequenced from tumor, nontumor lung or frozen PBMC. The specimen comprised PBMCs, sampled at surgery. These receptors were obtained from a female donor with early-stage non-small cell lung cancer.

The chain links TRBV5-4 to TRBJ2-1; no firm D call. Trimming took off 0 bases at V and 5 bases at J, with 15 bases between the two ends. Germline CDR1 SGHNT, CDR2 YYREEE (reference sequence). The CDR3 has 16 amino acids. CDR3 protein: CASSLDFVLKHNEQFF. In DNA, the CDR3 is TGTGCCAGCAGCTTGGATTTCGTACTGAAACACAATGAGCAGTTCTTC.

This clonotype was detected a few times. The chain employs TRBV2 and TRBJ1-5; TRBD1 matches 9 bases. After removal of 2 bases from V and 7 bases from J, the junction contained 12 bases not matched to a gene. Per the germline V gene, CDR1 is SNHLY and CDR2 is FYNNEI. CDR3 length: 17 residues. This CDR3 is CASSEPPGQGYGQPQHF. The CDR3 DNA is TGTGCCAGCAGTGAACCTCCGGGACAGGGTTACGGACAGCCCCAGCATTTT.

In its sample, this clonotype was seen once. Mismatch with germline at one junction end may stem from a read error. The V gene is TRBV7-3, the J gene TRBJ2-6, with TRBD1 as a possible D gene (5 bases). The germline V gene has CDR1 SGHTA and CDR2 FQGTGA. There are 16 residues in the CDR3. CDR3 sequence (DNA): TGTGCCAGCAGCTTAGGTATACTATCTGGGGCTAACGTCCTGACTTTC. Translation gives CASSLGILSGANVLTF. The variable domain in full, with the rest retrieved from reference TRBV7-3 and TRBJ2-6, is GAGVSQTPSNKVTEKGKYVELRCDPISGHTALYWYRQSLGQGPEFLIYFQGTGAADDSGLPNDRFFAVRPEGSVSTLKIQRTERGDSAVYLCASSLGILSGANVLTFGAGSRLTVL.

This chain joins TRBV29-1 and TRBJ2-3, with 14 bases lining up with TRBD2. CDR3 size: 17 residues. With 0 bases clipped from V and 5 bases from J, the junction kept 7 bases outside the gene matches. Per the germline V gene, CDR1 is SQVTM and CDR2 is ANQGSEA. The CDR3 region is CSVEDQTSGGAGDTQYF. In DNA, the CDR3 is TGCAGCGTTGAAGATCAGACTAGCGGGGGGGCTGGAGATACGCAGTATTTT.

The rearrangement uses TRBV2 and TRBJ2-7; 9 bases are a match to TRBD2. The CDR3 is 15 amino acids. The germline gives CDR1 SNHLY, CDR2 FYNNEI. V trimming: 8 bases; J trimming: 6 bases; junction bases outside the gene matches: 14. The DNA of the CDR3 is TGTGCCAGCTTAGCGGGGGTCGATCCTCGCCGCGAGCAGTACTTC. It codes for CASLAGVDPRREQYF.

V usage is TRBV7-6 and J usage is TRBJ2-5, with 10 bases fitting TRBD1. J was trimmed by 4 bases and V by 0 bases; bases with no gene match: 2. This CDR3 comprises 15 residues. Germline CDR1 reads SGHVS; CDR2 reads FNYEAQ. CDR3 in amino acids: CASSLAGTGVETQYF. The CDR3 coding sequence is TGTGCCAGCAGCTTAGCCGGGACAGGGGTAGAGACCCAGTACTTC.

This clonotype was detected only a few times. The V and J genes are TRBV28 and TRBJ1-6; TRBD1 might be the D (5 bases). V dropped 6 bases and J dropped 8 bases, with 20 bases sitting between them. CDR1 and CDR2 from the germline V gene are MDHEN and SYDVKM. CDR3 length: 16 residues. The CDR3 coding sequence is TGTGCCAGCAGCCACCCCGACACGGAGGGGCATTCACCCCTCCACTTT. This codes for CASSHPDTEGHSPLHF.

This clonotype was found a few times. The chain links TRBV4-1 to TRBJ2-7, with a weak D call TRBD1 (6 bases). Trimming shortened V by 0 bases and J by 2 bases, and 17 bases separated the two germline ends. Germline CDR1 is MGHRA and CDR2 is YSYEKL. This CDR3 is built from 17 residues. This chain's CDR3 is CASSQDRSGTTTYEQYF. The DNA for the CDR3 is TGCGCCAGCAGCCAAGATCGCTCCGGGACAACGACCTACGAGCAGTACTTC.

The sample holds a few counts of this clonotype. The chain couples TRBV20-1 to TRBJ2-4, with 8 bases that match TRBD1. V trimming: 1 base; J trimming: 6 bases; junction bases outside the gene matches: 8. This CDR3 contains 15 residues. CDR1 and CDR2 (germline): DFQATT, SNEGSKA (reference sequence). The CDR3, as DNA: TGCAGTGCTAGAGCTGCGGACAGGGTGGGAAACATTCAGTACTTC. It translates to CSARAADRVGNIQYF.

This clonotype has only one observation. A much larger clone differs by one base, so this may be a read error. V is TRBV20-1 and J is TRBJ1-1; D ambiguous. From germline, CDR1 is DFQATT and CDR2 SNEGSKA (reference sequence). Trimming removed 6 bases from V and 2 bases from J, with 13 bases in between. This CDR3 spans 13 amino acids. CDR3 in DNA: TGCAGTGCCCGACTGGGGATAAACACTGAAGCTTTCTTT. Its translation is CSARLGINTEAFF.